This TCR beta chain is from a study of T cell repertoires in cytomegalovirus infection. This clonotype has only a few counts. TCRdb re-called the reads through MiXCR, storing one row per CDR3 protein. In the table there are about 450,000 distinct CDR3 sequences, 31% of which are singletons. CDR3 length: 14 residues. The ends were cut back, 4 bases at V and 0 bases at J, with 9 bases in the middle. The germline gives CDR1 MGHDK, CDR2 SYGVNS. The clonotype comes from a human donor in good health (CMV status not recorded). Some clones in this sample may be carry-over from other donors' samples. Sequencing was performed on PBMCs. This chain connects TRBV25-1 to TRBJ1-1, with D uncertain. CDR3 sequence (DNA): TGTGCCAGCAGTGCCCAGAAGATGAACACTGAAGCTTTCTTT. Protein sequence: CASSAQKMNTEAFF.